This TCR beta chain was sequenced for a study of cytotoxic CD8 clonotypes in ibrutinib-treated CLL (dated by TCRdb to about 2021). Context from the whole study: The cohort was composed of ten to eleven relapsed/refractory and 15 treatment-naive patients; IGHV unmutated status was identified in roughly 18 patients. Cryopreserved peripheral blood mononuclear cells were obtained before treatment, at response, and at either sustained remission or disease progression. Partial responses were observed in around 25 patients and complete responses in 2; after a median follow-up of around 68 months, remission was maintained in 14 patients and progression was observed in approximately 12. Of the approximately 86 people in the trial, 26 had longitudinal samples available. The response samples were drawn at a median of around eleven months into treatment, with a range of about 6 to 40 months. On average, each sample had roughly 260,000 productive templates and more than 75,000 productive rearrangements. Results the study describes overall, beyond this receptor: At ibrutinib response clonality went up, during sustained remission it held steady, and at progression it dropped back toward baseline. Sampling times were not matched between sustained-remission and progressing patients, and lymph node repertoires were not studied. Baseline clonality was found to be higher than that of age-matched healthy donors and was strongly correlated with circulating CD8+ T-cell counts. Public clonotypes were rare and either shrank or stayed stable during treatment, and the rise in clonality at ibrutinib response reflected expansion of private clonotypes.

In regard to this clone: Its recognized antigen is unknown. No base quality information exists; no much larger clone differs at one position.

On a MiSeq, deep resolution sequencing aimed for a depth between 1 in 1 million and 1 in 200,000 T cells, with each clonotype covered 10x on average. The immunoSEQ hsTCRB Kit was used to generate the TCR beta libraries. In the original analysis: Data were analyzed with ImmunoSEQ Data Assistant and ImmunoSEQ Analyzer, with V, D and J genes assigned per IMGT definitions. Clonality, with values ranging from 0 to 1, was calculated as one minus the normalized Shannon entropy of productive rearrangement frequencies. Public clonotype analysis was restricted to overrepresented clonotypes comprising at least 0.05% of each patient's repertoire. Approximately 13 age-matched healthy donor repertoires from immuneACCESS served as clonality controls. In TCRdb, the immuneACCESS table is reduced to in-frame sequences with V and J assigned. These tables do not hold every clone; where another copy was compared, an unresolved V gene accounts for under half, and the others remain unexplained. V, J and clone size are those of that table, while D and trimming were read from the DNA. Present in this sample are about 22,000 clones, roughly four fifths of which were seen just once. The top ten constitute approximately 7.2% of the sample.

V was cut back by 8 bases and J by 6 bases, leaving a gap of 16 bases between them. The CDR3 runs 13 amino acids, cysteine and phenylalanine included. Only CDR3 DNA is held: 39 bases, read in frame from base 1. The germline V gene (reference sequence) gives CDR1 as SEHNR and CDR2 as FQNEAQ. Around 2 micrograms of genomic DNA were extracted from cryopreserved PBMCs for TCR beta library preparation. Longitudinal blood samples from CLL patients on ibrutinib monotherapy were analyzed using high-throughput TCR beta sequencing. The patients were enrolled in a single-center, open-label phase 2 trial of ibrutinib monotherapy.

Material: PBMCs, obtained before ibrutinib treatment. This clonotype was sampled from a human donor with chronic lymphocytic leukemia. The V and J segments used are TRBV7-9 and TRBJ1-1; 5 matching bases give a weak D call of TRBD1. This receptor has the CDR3 CASDFRGGAEAFF. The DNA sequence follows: TGTGCCAGCGACTTTAGGGGTGGCGCTGAAGCTTTCTTT.